The table lists the clone carrying this T cell receptor beta chain with a few counts. Its antigen is unknown. The authors ran a second PCR of 7 to 11 cycles using a sample-barcoded 5' primer and a J-beta primer mix. One entry per CDR3 protein, called by TCRdb with MiXCR from the 5' RACE reads. Among roughly 500,000 distinct CDR3 sequences listed, approximately 25% were seen once. The data were obtained in a study of blood T cells in healthy people across ages. Findings and limits, study-wide: Observed TCR beta diversity per million T cells went down as age went up. This fall followed a roughly linear course with age.

CDR3 length: 14 residues. Between the trimmed V and J ends, which lost 4 bases and 3 bases, there was a span of 11 bases. Germline CDR1 is KGHDR and CDR2 is SFDVKD. This sample also appeared in a second study, on T cells of mothers and their children. From that study: In each mother, TCR beta CDR3 reads exceeded 10 million; in each child, they numbered approximately 3 million.

The sequencing input was blood. The origin of this receptor is a boy younger than 18 in good health. The V and J genes are TRBV24-1 and TRBJ1-2; TRBD1 might be the D (5 bases). DNA for the CDR3: TGTGCCACCAGTGACGGGGGATTCGACTATGGCTACACCTTC. As protein: CATSDGGFDYGYTF.